The rows below give T cell receptor beta chains drawn from one sample of a study of beta chain features in type 1 diabetes. Here immunoSEQ multiplex PCR was the method, and the copy in TCRdb shows in-frame clones only, minus some. The table records 50,000 to 55,000 clones, around 60% of them present only once. The sample consisted of stem cell memory CD4+ T cells from blood. These receptor sequences come from a woman between 25 and 40 years old with type 1 diabetes. Each CDR3 is given with its conserved first and last residue. A D gene is named only where the DNA matches it firmly.

d_gene: TRBD1; j_gene: TRBJ1-5; len: 17; v_gene: TRBV27; CDR3aa: CASSAYTGARGNQPQHF
d_gene: .; j_gene: TRBJ1-4; len: 13; v_gene: TRBV25-1; CDR3aa: CASSWGGAEKLFF
d_gene: .; j_gene: TRBJ2-5; len: 13; v_gene: TRBV7-9; CDR3aa: CASSHLNQETQYF
d_gene: .; j_gene: TRBJ1-1; len: 13; v_gene: TRBV29-1; CDR3aa: CSVEGTENTEAFF
d_gene: TRBD1; j_gene: TRBJ1-2; len: 14; v_gene: TRBV9; CDR3aa: CASSVDGTDYGYTF
d_gene: TRBD1; j_gene: TRBJ1-1; len: 15; v_gene: TRBV28; CDR3aa: CASSLPGQLNTEAFF
d_gene: .; j_gene: TRBJ1-2; len: 16; v_gene: TRBV7-3; CDR3aa: CASSPSGGGAVYGYTF
d_gene: TRBD2; j_gene: TRBJ2-3; len: 17; v_gene: TRBV5-1; CDR3aa: CASSLPLAGGPTDTQYF
d_gene: TRBD2; j_gene: TRBJ2-1; len: 16; v_gene: TRBV5-1; CDR3aa: CASSSASGGSYNEQFF
d_gene: TRBD2; j_gene: TRBJ2-2; len: 17; v_gene: TRBV19; CDR3aa: CASSVYSGRPGTGELFF
d_gene: TRBD2; j_gene: TRBJ2-1; len: 15; v_gene: TRBV6-6; CDR3aa: CASTLGTSGSYEQFF
d_gene: .; j_gene: TRBJ2-3; len: 13; v_gene: TRBV15; CDR3aa: CATSRGQADTQYF
d_gene: .; j_gene: TRBJ2-7; len: 12; v_gene: TRBV6-1; CDR3aa: CAGSVSNYEQYF
d_gene: TRBD2; j_gene: TRBJ2-7; len: 14; v_gene: TRBV19; CDR3aa: CASSLTSGTYEQYF
d_gene: TRBD1; j_gene: TRBJ2-7; len: 15; v_gene: TRBV18; CDR3aa: CASSPNWDSLYEQYF
d_gene: TRBD2; j_gene: TRBJ2-1; len: 14; v_gene: TRBV19; CDR3aa: CASSTLAGPGEQFF
d_gene: TRBD2; j_gene: TRBJ2-3; len: 16; v_gene: TRBV9; CDR3aa: CASSLIAGLSTDTQYF
d_gene: TRBD1; j_gene: TRBJ1-2; len: 16; v_gene: TRBV15; CDR3aa: CATSRADRPGIYGYTF
d_gene: .; j_gene: TRBJ2-1; len: 14; v_gene: TRBV5-1; CDR3aa: CASRPGGEYNEQFF
d_gene: .; j_gene: TRBJ2-3; len: 14; v_gene: TRBV5-1; CDR3aa: CASSLGQSTDTQYF
d_gene: .; j_gene: TRBJ2-4; len: 14; v_gene: TRBV4-2; CDR3aa: CASSQGGTKNIQYF
d_gene: TRBD1; j_gene: TRBJ2-7; len: 16; v_gene: TRBV28; CDR3aa: CASSGAGTGGIYEQYF